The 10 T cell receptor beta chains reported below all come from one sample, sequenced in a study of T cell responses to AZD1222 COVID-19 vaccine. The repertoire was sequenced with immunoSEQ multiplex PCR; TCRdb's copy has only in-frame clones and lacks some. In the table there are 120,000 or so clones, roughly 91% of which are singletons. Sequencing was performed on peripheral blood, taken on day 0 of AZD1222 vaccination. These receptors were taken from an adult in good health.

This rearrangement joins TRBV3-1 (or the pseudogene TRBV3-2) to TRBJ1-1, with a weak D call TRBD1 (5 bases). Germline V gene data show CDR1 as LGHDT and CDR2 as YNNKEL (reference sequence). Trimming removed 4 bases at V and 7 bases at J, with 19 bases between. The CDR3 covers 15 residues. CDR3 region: CASSPRAGGNDEAFF. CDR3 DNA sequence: TGTGCCAGCAGCCCCCGAGCGGGGGGTAACGATGAAGCTTTCTTT.

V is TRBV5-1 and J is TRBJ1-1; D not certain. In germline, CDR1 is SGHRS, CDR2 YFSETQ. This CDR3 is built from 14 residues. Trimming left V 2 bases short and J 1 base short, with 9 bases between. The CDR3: CASSFSDGNTEAFF. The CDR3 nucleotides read TGCGCCAGCAGCTTCTCGGACGGGAACACTGAAGCTTTCTTT.

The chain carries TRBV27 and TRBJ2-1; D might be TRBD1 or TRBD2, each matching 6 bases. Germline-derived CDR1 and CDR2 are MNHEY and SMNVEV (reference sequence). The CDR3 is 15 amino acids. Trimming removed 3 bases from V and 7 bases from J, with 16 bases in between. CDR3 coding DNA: TGTGCCAGCAGTTTCAAGGGGGGAATCGTTAATGAGCAGTTCTTC. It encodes CASSFKGGIVNEQFF.

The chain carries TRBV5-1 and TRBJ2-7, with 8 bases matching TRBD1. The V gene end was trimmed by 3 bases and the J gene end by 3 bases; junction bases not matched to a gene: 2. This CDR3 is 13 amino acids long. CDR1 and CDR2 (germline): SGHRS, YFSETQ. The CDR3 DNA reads TGCGCCAGCAGCTCGGGACAGGTCTACGAGCAGTACTTC. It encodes CASSSGQVYEQYF.

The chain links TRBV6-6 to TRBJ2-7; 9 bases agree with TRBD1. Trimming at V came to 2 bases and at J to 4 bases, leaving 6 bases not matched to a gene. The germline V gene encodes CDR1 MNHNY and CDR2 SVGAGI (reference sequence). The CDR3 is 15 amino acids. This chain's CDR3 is CASSYAGQGGYEQYF. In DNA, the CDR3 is TGTGCCAGCAGTTACGCGGGACAGGGAGGATACGAGCAGTACTTC.

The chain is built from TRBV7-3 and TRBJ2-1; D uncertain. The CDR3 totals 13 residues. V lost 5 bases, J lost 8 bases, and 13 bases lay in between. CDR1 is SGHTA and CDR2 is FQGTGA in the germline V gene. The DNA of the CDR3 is TGTGCCAGCAGCGTAGCCCCCTGGGATGAGCAGTTCTTC. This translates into CASSVAPWDEQFF.

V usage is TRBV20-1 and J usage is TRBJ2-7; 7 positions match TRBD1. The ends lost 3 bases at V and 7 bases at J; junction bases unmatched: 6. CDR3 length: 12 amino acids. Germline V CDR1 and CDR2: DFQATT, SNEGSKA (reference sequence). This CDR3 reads CSASLTGWEQYF. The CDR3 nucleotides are TGCAGTGCTAGTTTGACAGGGTGGGAGCAGTACTTC.

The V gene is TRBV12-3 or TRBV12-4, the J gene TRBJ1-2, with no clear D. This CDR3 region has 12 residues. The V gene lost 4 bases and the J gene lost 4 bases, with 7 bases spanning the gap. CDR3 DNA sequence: TGTGCCAGCAGTTACAGCGCCTATGGCTACACCTTC. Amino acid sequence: CASSYSAYGYTF.

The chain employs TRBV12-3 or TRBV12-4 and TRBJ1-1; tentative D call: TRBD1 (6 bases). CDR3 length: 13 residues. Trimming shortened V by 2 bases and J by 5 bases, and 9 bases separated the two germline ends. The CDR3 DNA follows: TGTGCCAGCAGTTTATGGGGGCGGACTGAAGCTTTCTTT. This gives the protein CASSLWGRTEAFF.

In DNA, the CDR3 is TGTGCCAGCAGCCAAGATCTGTCAGGGGGCCGACATGAGCAGTTCTTC. Encoded protein: CASSQDLSGGRHEQFF. The rearrangement joins TRBV14 to TRBJ2-1; TRBD1 matches at 8 bases. Looked up from germline, CDR1 is SGHDN and CDR2 is FVKESK. CDR3 length equals 16 residues. V was clipped by 0 bases and J by 8 bases; unmatched bases: 9. Full variable domain (remainder filled in from reference TRBV14 and TRBJ2-1): EAGVTQFPSHSVIEKGQTVTLRCDPISGHDNLYWYRRVMGKEIKFLLHFVKESKQDESGMPNNRFLAERTGGTYSTLKVQPAELEDSGVYFCASSQDLSGGRHEQFFGPGTRLTVL.